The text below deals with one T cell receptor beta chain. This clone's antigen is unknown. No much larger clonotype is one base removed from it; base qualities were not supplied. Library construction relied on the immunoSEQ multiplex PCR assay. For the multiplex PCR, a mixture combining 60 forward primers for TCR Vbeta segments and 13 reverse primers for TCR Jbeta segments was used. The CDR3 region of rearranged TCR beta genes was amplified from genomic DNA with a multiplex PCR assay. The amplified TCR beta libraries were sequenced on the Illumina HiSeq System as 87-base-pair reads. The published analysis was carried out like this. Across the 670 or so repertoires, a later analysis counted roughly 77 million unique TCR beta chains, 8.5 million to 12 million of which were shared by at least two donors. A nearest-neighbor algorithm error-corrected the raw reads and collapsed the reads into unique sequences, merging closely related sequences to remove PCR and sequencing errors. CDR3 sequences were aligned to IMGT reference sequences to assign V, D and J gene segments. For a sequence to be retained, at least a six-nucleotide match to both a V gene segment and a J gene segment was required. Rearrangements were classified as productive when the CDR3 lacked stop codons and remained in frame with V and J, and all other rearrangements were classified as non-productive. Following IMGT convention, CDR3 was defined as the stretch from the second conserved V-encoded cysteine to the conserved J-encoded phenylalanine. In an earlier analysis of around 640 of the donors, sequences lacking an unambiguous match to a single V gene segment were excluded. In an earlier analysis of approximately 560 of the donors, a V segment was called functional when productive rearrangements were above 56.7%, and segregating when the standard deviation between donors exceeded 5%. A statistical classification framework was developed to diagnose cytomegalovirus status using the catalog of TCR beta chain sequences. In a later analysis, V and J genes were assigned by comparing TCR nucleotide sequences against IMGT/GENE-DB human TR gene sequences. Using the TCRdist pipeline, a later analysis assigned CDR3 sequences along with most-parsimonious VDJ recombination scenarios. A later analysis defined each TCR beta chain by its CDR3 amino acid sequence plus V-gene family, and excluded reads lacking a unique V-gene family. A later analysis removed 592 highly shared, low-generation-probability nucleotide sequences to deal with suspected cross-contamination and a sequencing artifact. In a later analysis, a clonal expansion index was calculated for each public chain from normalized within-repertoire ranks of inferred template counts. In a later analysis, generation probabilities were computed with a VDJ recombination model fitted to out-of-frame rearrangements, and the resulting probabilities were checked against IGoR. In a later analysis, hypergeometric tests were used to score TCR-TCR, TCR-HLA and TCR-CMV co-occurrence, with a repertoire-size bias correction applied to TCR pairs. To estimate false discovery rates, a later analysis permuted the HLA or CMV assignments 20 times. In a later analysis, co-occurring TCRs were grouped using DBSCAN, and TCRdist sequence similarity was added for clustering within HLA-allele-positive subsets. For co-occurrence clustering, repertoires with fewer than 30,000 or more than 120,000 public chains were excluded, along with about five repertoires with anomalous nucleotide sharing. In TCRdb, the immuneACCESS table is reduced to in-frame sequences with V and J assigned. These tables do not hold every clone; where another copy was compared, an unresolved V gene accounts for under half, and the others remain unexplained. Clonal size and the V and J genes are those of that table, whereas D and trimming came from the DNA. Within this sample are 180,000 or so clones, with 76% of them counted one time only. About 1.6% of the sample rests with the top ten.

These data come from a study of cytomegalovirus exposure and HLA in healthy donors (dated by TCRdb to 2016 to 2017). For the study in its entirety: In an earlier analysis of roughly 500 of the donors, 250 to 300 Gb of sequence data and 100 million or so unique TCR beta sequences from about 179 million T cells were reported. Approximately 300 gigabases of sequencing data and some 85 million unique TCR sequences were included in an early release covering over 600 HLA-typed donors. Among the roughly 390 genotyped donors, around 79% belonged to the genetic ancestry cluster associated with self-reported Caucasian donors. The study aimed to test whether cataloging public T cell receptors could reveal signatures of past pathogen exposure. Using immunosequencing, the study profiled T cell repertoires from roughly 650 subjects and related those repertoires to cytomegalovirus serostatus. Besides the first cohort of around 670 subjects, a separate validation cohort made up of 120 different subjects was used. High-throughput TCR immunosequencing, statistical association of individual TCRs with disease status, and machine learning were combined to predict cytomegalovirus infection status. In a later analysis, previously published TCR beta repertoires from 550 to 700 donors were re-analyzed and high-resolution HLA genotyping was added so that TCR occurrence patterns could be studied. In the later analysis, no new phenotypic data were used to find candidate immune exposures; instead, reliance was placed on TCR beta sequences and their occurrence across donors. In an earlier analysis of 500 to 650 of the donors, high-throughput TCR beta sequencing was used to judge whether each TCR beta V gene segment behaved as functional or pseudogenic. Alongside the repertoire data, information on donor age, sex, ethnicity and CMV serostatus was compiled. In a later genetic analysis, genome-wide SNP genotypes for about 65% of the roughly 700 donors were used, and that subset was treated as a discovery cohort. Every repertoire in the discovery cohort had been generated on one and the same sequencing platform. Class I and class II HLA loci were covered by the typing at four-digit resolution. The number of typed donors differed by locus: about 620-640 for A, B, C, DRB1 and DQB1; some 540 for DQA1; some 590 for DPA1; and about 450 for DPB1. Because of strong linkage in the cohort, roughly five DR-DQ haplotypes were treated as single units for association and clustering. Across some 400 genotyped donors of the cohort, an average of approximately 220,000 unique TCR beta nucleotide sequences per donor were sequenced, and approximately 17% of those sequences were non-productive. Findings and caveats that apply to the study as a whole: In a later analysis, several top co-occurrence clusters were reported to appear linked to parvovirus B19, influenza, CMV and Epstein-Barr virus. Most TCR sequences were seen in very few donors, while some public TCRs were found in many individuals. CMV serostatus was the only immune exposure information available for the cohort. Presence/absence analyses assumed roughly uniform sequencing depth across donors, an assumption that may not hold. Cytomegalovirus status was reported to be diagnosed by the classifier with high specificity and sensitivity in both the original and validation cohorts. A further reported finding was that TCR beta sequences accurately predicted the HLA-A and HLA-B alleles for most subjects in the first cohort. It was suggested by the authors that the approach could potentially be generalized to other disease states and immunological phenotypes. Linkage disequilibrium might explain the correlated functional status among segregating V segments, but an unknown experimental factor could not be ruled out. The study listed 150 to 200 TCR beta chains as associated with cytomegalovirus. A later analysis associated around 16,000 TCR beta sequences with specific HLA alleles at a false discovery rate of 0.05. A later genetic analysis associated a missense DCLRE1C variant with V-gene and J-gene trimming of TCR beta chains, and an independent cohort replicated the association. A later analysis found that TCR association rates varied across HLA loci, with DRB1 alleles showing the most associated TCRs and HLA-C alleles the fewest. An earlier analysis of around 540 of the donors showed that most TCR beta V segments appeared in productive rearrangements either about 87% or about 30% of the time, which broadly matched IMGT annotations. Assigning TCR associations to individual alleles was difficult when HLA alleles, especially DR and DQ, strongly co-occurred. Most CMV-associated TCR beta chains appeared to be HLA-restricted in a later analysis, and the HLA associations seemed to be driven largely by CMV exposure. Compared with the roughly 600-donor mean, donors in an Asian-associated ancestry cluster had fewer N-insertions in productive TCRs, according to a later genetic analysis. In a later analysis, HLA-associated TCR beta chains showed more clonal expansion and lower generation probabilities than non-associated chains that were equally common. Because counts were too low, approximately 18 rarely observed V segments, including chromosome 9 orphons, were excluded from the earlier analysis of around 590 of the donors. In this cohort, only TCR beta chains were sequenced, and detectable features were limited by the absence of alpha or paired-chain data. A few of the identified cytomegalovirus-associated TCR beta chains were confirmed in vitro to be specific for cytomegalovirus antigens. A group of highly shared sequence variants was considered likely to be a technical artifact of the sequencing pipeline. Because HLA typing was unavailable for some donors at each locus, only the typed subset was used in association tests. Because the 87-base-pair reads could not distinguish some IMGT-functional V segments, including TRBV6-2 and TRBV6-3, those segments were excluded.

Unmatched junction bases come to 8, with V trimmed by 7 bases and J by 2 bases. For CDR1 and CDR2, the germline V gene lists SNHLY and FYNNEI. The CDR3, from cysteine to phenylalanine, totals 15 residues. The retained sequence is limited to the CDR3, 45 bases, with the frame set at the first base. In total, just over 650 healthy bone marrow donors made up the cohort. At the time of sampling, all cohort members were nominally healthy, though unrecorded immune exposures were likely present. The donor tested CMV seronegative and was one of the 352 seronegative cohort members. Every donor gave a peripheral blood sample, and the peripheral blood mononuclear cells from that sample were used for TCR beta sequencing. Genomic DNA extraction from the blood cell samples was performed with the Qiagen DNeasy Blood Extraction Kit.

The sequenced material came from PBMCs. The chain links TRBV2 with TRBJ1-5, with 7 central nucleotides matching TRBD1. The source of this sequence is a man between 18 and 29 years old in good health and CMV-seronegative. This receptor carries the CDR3 CASKGGQFGNQPQHF. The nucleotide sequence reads TGTGCCAGCAAAGGGGGCCAGTTTGGCAATCAGCCCCAGCATTTT.